This T cell receptor beta chain was captured in a study of blood T cell repertoires in COVID-19 (dated by TCRdb to about 2020). About the full investigation: Samples covering the acute and convalescent phases of COVID-19 were provided by collaborators in the United States, Italy and Spain. Samples came from the ongoing ImmuneRACE study (first 160 participants) plus 1,254 subjects from 6 global collaborators. Where HLA class I and class II types were available, the types were taken from metadata supplied by the sample provider, not from assay-based typing. The sample metadata nearly always contained a de-identified subject ID, COVID-19 status, age in years and sex. The material from the prospective study consisted of cDNA or gDNA derived from T cells, B-cell-depleted T cells, or PBMCs. Subjects who had been exposed to COVID-19, were actively infected with it, or had recovered from it provided the deeply sampled blood TCRbeta repertoires that made up the dataset. A freely available public database, intended as a resource for researchers studying the immune response to SARS-CoV-2, is where the repertoires were released. Study-level results and caveats: Clinical and demographic metadata were provided uncurated, with the amount varying by source and participant.

The CDR3 contains 14 residues, cysteine and phenylalanine counted. Only CDR3 DNA remains: 42 bases, in frame from the first base. For this chain, trimming is 5 bases at the V end and 2 bases at the J end, and the number of junction bases without a gene match is 5. The germline V gene (reference sequence) yields LGHDT for CDR1 and YNNKEL for CDR2. TCRbeta CDR3 regions were amplified from genomic DNA using the immunoSEQ Assay, a bias-controlled multiplex PCR. For the original study's pipeline: Nucleated cell counts per sample were estimated from amplification of reference gene primers within the assay. Sequence reads were collapsed and filtered to measure the absolute abundance of every unique TCRbeta CDR3 rearrangement. For each sample, productive Simpson clonality was calculated as the square root of Simpson's diversity index across productive rearrangements. This is the immuneACCESS table as TCRdb keeps it, with only in-frame sequences that have V and J called. A part of the clones is gone; compared with another copy, unresolved V genes explain less than half, and the rest is unexplained. V and J calls and clone size are copied from that table; D and trimming were computed from the DNA. This sample holds 250,000 or so clones; about 85% were observed only once. The ten largest clonotypes hold under 7% of the sample.

In the prospective study, participants were about 18 to 100 years old, resided in 20 to 30 geographic areas of the United States, and were enrolled through a virtual design. In the prospective study, cohorts were assigned on the basis of participant-reported clinical history obtained from a screening survey and a study questionnaire. Exposed participants were defined as having been in contact with someone with a PCR-confirmed or clinician-diagnosed COVID-19 case within 2 weeks of study entry. In the prospective study, mobile phlebotomists collected whole blood, serum and a nasopharyngeal or oropharyngeal swab from each participant. Additional blood draws and questionnaires over an approximately two-month period could optionally be provided by prospective study participants. Before DNA extraction, blood samples from the prospective study were shipped at room temperature or frozen. As to this clone: Its cognate antigen has yet to be identified. Per-base quality was not reported, and no clone a single base away is much larger than it.

The sequence derives from a woman between 50 and 59 years old who had been exposed to COVID-19. Recombination connected TRBV3-1 (or the pseudogene TRBV3-2) to TRBJ2-7, with 8 bases matching TRBD1. Material for sequencing was PBMCs or T cells enriched from blood (not recorded which). CDR3 sequence: CASSARTGPYEQYF. The DNA sequence is TGTGCCAGCAGCGCCAGGACAGGGCCCTACGAGCAGTACTTC.